This T cell receptor beta chain was recorded in a study of blood T cell repertoires in COVID-19. Methods used by the authors: Amplified reference gene primers provided the basis for estimating nucleated cell counts. Here immunoSEQ multiplex PCR was the method, and the copy in TCRdb shows in-frame clones only, minus some. V and J calls and clone size follow that table, whereas D and trimming were derived from the DNA. The sample lists roughly 120,000 clones, about 86% occurring once. The ends lost 0 bases at V and 4 bases at J; junction bases unmatched: 1. Per the germline V gene, CDR1 is KGHDR and CDR2 is SFDVKD. This CDR3 has 16 residues.

This TCR came from a woman aged 50 to 60 with active or convalescent COVID-19. The specimen sequenced was peripheral blood. The chain carries TRBV24-1 and TRBJ2-1, with 11 bases aligning to TRBD2. CDR3 residues: CATSDLTSGSYNEQFF. CDR3 in DNA: TGTGCCACCAGTGATTTGACTAGCGGGAGTTACAATGAGCAGTTCTTC.